This entry is about one T cell receptor beta chain. This sample stems from a study of blood T cell repertoires in COVID-19. The repertoire was sequenced with immunoSEQ multiplex PCR; TCRdb's copy has only in-frame clones and lacks some. This sample yields 50,000 to 65,000 clones, of which around two thirds are seen a single time; 51% belongs to the top ten. This TCR derives from a woman aged 55-75 years who had been exposed to COVID-19. Specimen: PBMCs or T cells enriched from blood (not recorded which).

CDR3 coding DNA: TGTGCCAGCAGCTTCTCCGGGACACCATATGGCTACACCTTC. It specifies CASSFSGTPYGYTF. J is TRBJ1-2 and V is TRBV5-4, with a possible D match to TRBD1 (6 bases). The V end was cut by 2 bases, the J end by 5 bases, with 13 bases between. The CDR3 totals 14 residues. Germline CDR1 reads SGHNT; CDR2 reads YYREEE (reference sequence).